The 27 T cell receptor beta chains in this list originate from one sample, sequenced in a study of CD8 T cells in Susac syndrome. With random hexamers, 0.5 to 1 ug RNA was reverse transcribed. Using its own MiXCR run on the immunoSEQ multiplex PCR reads, TCRdb lists one record per CDR3 protein. Of 250,000 to 300,000 distinct CDR3 sequences in the sample, approximately 91% were seen once. Source material: CD8+ T cells from PBMCs. The receptors here all came from a human donor with multiple sclerosis.

Turning to this clonotype: The junction differs from germline at one of its ends, possibly a read error. The chain couples TRBV4-3 to TRBJ2-3; 9 nucleotides agree with TRBD2. The V gene's germline CDR1 is LGHNA and CDR2 YSLEER. The CDR3 loop spans 18 amino acids. In DNA, the CDR3 is TGTGCCAGCAGCCTCCGGACAACTGCGGGGGGGCCCACAGATACGCAGTATTTT. It specifies CASSLRTTAGGPTDTQYF.

Comments on this clonotype: Compared with germline, one end of the junction differs, possibly owing to a read error. The chain has TRBV6-2 or TRBV6-3 and TRBJ1-1; D call uncertain. Germline-derived CDR1 and CDR2 are MNHEY and SVGEGT. The CDR3 loop spans 11 amino acids. CDR3 sequence: CRAGGNTEAFF. The CDR3 nucleotides read TGCCGGGCTGGAGGGAACACTGAAGCTTTCTTT.

The gene calls are TRBV6-5 and TRBJ2-5; D is uncertain. This CDR3 spans 13 amino acids. CDR1 and CDR2 from the germline V gene are MNHEY and SVGAGI. V was clipped by 5 bases and J by 2 bases, with 9 bases between them. This CDR3 is CASSDLMQETQYF. In DNA, the CDR3 is TGTGCCAGCAGTGACCTGATGCAAGAGACCCAGTACTTC.

V usage is TRBV19 and J usage is TRBJ2-2; D is perhaps TRBD1 (5 bases). This CDR3 has 14 amino acids. Trimming took off 3 bases at V and 6 bases at J, with 11 bases between the two ends. Germline V CDR1 and CDR2: LNHDA, SQIVND (reference sequence). The CDR3 DNA reads TGTGCCAGTAGTATTACAGGCGTTGCCGGGGAGCTGTTTTTT. It translates to CASSITGVAGELFF.

This clonotype was observed once. The chain employs TRBV28 and TRBJ2-2; TRBD1 aligns across 8 bases. J was trimmed by 1 base and V by 6 bases; bases with no gene match: 1. The CDR3 has 14 residues. Germline V lookup: CDR1 MDHEN, CDR2 SYDVKM. In nucleotides, the CDR3 is TGTGCCAGCAGGGGGACAGGGAACACCGGGGAGCTGTTTTTT. It is translated as CASRGTGNTGELFF.

This clonotype was seen at least ten times. The J gene is TRBJ2-7, the V gene TRBV27; D unclear. The CDR3 contains 11 residues. The ends were cut back, 6 bases at V and 4 bases at J, with 7 bases in the middle. Looked up from germline, CDR1 is MNHEY and CDR2 is SMNVEV (reference sequence). The CDR3 bases are TGTGCCAGCAGCTTTGGGTACGAGCAGTACTTC. Translating gives CASSFGYEQYF.

The chain has TRBV29-1 and TRBJ2-5; D perhaps matches TRBD1 (6 bases). The CDR3 is made up of 15 amino acids. V lost 2 bases to trimming and J lost 2 bases, with 15 bases between them. The germline gives CDR1 SQVTM, CDR2 ANQGSEA. CDR3 bases: TGCAGCGTTGAAAAGGCAGGGGACATACAAGAGACCCAGTACTTC. It encodes CSVEKAGDIQETQYF.

V usage is TRBV11-1 and J usage is TRBJ2-7, with a tentative D call TRBD2 (7 bases). The CDR3 spans 17 residues. Deletions cut 4 bases from V and 5 bases from J, with 24 bases between. Germline V lookup: CDR1 SGHAT, CDR2 FQDESV (reference sequence). The CDR3 DNA reads TGTGCCAGCAGCTCCCCCGTCGGGGGGCCACAAGGCCACGAGCAGTACTTC. This gives the protein CASSSPVGGPQGHEQYF.

This chain links TRBV13 with TRBJ1-2; a possible D gene is TRBD1 (5 bases). Per germline, CDR1 PRHDT and CDR2 FYEKMQ (reference sequence). The CDR3 extends over 16 amino acids. Trimming left V 5 bases short and J 3 bases short, with 19 bases between. The CDR3, as DNA: TGTGCCAGCAGCCCCTACCCTGGGAGGGGAGACTATGGCTACACCTTC. This encodes CASSPYPGRGDYGYTF.

V usage is TRBV12-3 or TRBV12-4 and J usage is TRBJ2-3, with D possibly matching TRBD2 (5 bases). Deletions cut 8 bases from V and 0 bases from J, with 18 bases between. The CDR3 consists of 16 residues. CDR3 protein: CASPPSGKTSTDTQYF. The CDR3 nucleotides are TGTGCCAGCCCCCCGTCGGGGAAAACTAGCACAGATACGCAGTATTTT.

V and J are TRBV12-2 and TRBJ2-7. TRBV12-2 is a pseudogene. The CDR3 covers 14 residues. CDR3 DNA: TGTGCAAGTCGCCATTACAAAAACCTTGGCGAGCAGTACTTC. It encodes CASRHYKNLGEQYF.

The gene calls are TRBV6-5 and TRBJ2-2; D ambiguous. Germline CDR1 MNHEY, CDR2 SVGAGI. This CDR3 comprises 12 residues. The V and J ends lost 3 bases and 7 bases respectively, with 6 bases between them. The CDR3 protein is CASSYVGGELFF. CDR3 DNA sequence: TGTGCCAGCAGTTATGTTGGCGGGGAGCTGTTTTTT.

The V and J genes are TRBV20-1 and TRBJ2-1; D unresolved. CDR3 length equals 13 residues. V was clipped by 4 bases and J by 2 bases, with 9 bases between them. Germline V gives CDR1 DFQATT, CDR2 SNEGSKA (reference sequence). CDR3 sequence: CSATRITYNEQFF. CDR3 bases: TGCAGTGCTACCCGGATCACCTACAATGAGCAGTTCTTC.

This chain connects TRBV6-2 or TRBV6-3 to TRBJ1-5; D possibly corresponds to TRBD1 (5 bases). Trimming pared 2 bases from V and 5 bases from J, leaving 16 bases between. Germline CDR1 MNHEY, CDR2 SVGEGT. This CDR3 spans 16 amino acids. Here the CDR3 DNA reads TGTGCCAGCAGTTACAGTGCGGTGGCGGGGGATCAGCCCCAGCATTTT. Its protein product is CASSYSAVAGDQPQHF.

This sequence joins TRBV19 and TRBJ2-4; TRBD1 is a possible D gene (5 bases). Germline CDR1 LNHDA, CDR2 SQIVND (reference sequence). Trimming removed 5 bases at V and 0 bases at J, with 11 bases between. The CDR3 length is 15 residues. CDR3 DNA sequence: TGTGCCAGTAGTCCAGGGATGGGAGCCAAAAACATTCAGTACTTC. Translation: CASSPGMGAKNIQYF.

J is TRBJ2-3 and V is TRBV15, with 11 nucleotides matching TRBD2. CDR1 and CDR2 (germline): LNHNV, YYDKDF (reference sequence). The CDR3 covers 15 residues. The V segment lost 3 bases and the J segment 5 bases; nucleotides outside the gene matches: 4. The CDR3, as DNA: TGTGCCACCAGCAGGGAGGGGACTAGCGGAGATACGCAGTATTTT. Translating it yields CATSREGTSGDTQYF.

The chain joins TRBV5-4 to TRBJ1-2; D uncertain. The CDR3 covers 17 residues. Looked up from germline, CDR1 is SGHNT and CDR2 is YYREEE (reference sequence). Trimming stripped 0 bases from V and 0 bases from J, with 15 bases between. The CDR3 region has the DNA TGTGCCAGCAGCTTGGGAGCCCCCCGGGCAGCTAACTATGGCTACACCTTC. It translates to CASSLGAPRAANYGYTF. Supplemented by reference TRBV5-4 and TRBJ1-2, the full variable domain reads ETGVTQSPTHLIKTRGQQVTLRCSSQSGHNTVSWYQQALGQGPQFIFQYYREEENGRGNFPPRFSGLQFPNYSSELNVNALELDDSALYLCASSLGAPRAANYGYTFGSGTRLTVV.

V usage is TRBV27 and J usage is TRBJ2-7; D perhaps matches TRBD2 (5 bases). The CDR3 is 12 amino acids. Trimming stripped 5 bases from V and 6 bases from J, with 11 bases between. Looked up from germline, CDR1 is MNHEY and CDR2 is SMNVEV (reference sequence). The CDR3 region is CASSHRGSEQYF. For the CDR3, the DNA is TGTGCCAGCAGTCACAGAGGGAGCGAGCAGTACTTC.

This clonotype has just a few counts. This chain connects TRBV24-1 to TRBJ1-2, with 7 bases aligning to TRBD1. J lost 4 bases, V lost 3 bases, and 4 bases had no gene match. Germline CDR1 reads KGHDR; CDR2 reads SFDVKD. The CDR3 totals 14 residues. The CDR3 DNA reads as TGTGCCACCAGTGATCCGGGACAGAGCTATGGCTACACCTTC. This translates into CATSDPGQSYGYTF.

As for this clonotype: The germline gene is not matched at one end of the junction; a read error may be the cause. V and J are TRBV13 and TRBJ2-5, with 9 bases identical to TRBD1. The germline gives CDR1 PRHDT, CDR2 FYEKMQ (reference sequence). CDR3 length: 15 residues. The CDR3 coding sequence is TGTGCCAGCAGCAAAACCGGGACAGGGCAAGAGAACCAGTACTTC. This codes for CASSKTGTGQENQYF. Based on the CDR3 plus reference TRBV13 and TRBJ2-5, the full variable domain is AAGVIQSPRHLIKEKRETATLKCYPIPRHDTVYWYQQGPGQDPQFLISFYEKMQSDKGSIPDRFSAQQFSDYHSELNMSSLELGDSALYFCASSKTGTGQENQYFGPGTRLLVL.

The chain recombines TRBV7-8 with TRBJ2-4; D may be TRBD2 (6 bases). Deletions cut 4 bases from V and 0 bases from J, with 19 bases between. The CDR3 is made up of 18 amino acids. The germline V gene encodes CDR1 SGHVS and CDR2 FQNEAQ. The CDR3 DNA follows: TGTGCCAGCAGCTCACTAATTAGCGGAAGTCTAGCCAAAAACATTCAGTACTTC. It yields the protein CASSSLISGSLAKNIQYF.

J is TRBJ2-6 and V is TRBV12-3 or TRBV12-4; unclear D gene. The V and J ends lost 5 bases and 4 bases respectively, with 12 bases between them. CDR3 length: 15 amino acids. The CDR3 spells CASSPPLGGANVLTF. CDR3 nucleotide sequence: TGTGCCAGCAGTCCGCCCCTAGGAGGGGCCAACGTCCTGACTTTC.

V is TRBV28 and J is TRBJ2-5; 8 nucleotides match TRBD2. The V segment lost 3 bases and the J segment 5 bases; nucleotides outside the gene matches: 5. Germline assignment: CDR1 MDHEN and CDR2 SYDVKM. The CDR3 totals 14 residues. The CDR3 bases are TGTGCCAGCAGTTTCGTCCGGGAGGGGGAGACCCAGTACTTC. This sequence encodes CASSFVREGETQYF. Full variable domain (missing parts from reference TRBV28 and TRBJ2-5): DVKVTQSSRYLVKRTGEKVFLECVQDMDHENMFWYRQDPGLGLRLIYFSYDVKMKEKGDIPEGYSVSREKKERFSLILESASTNQTSMYLCASSFVREGETQYFGPGTRLLVL.

The chain uses TRBV29-1 and TRBJ1-1; D unresolved. The V gene lost 3 bases and the J gene lost 1 base, with 9 bases spanning the gap. The CDR3 has 13 residues. CDR1 and CDR2 (germline): SQVTM, ANQGSEA. As DNA, the CDR3 is TGCAGCGTTGACAACCGGCAGAACACTGAAGCTTTCTTT. Translation gives CSVDNRQNTEAFF.

V usage is TRBV30 and J usage is TRBJ2-7; 12 bases fit TRBD2. This CDR3 is 15 amino acids long. V lost 4 bases, J lost 3 bases, and 7 bases stayed unmatched. The germline gives CDR1 GTSNPN, CDR2 SVGIG (reference sequence). The CDR3 protein is CAWTLGTSGFYEQYF. The CDR3 DNA sequence: TGTGCCTGGACCTTGGGGACTAGCGGGTTCTACGAGCAGTACTTC. The full variable domain, with the rest looked up from reference TRBV30 and TRBJ2-7, is SQTIHQWPATLVQPVGSPLSLECTVEGTSNPNLYWYRQAAGRGLQLLFYSVGIGQISSEVPQNLSASRPQDRQFILSSKKLLLSDSGFYLCAWTLGTSGFYEQYFGPGTRLTVT.

V and J are TRBV4-3 and TRBJ2-3, with D possibly matching TRBD2 (6 bases). The germline V gene encodes CDR1 LGHNA and CDR2 YSLEER. Trimming left V 0 bases short and J 0 bases short, with 16 bases between. The CDR3 is 18 residues long. CDR3 nucleotides: TGCGCCAGCAGCCAAGATAGCCCTGGACTATCTAGCACAGATACGCAGTATTTT. It encodes CASSQDSPGLSSTDTQYF.

This chain joins TRBV7-2 and TRBJ1-2; D unresolved. CDR1 is SGHTA and CDR2 is FQGNSA in the germline V gene. The CDR3 runs 15 residues. V gave up 3 bases and J gave up 4 bases, with 15 bases separating them. CDR3 nucleotides: TGTGCCAGCAGCTTGGCCAGGAAGGTGGTCTATGGCTACACCTTC. Translation: CASSLARKVVYGYTF.